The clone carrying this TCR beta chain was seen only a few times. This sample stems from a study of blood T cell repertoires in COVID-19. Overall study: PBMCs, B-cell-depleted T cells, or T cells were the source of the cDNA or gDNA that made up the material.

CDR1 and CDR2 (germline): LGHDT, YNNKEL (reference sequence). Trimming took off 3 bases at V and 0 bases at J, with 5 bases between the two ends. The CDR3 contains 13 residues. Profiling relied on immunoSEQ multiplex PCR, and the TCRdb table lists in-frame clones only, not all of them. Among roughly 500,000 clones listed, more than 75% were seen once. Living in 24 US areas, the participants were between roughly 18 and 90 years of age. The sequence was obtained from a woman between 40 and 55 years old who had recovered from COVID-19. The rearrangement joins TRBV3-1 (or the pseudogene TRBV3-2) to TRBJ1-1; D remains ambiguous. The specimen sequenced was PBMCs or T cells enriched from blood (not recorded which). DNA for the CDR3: TGTGCCAGCAGCCAGGAGTTGAACACTGAAGCTTTCTTT. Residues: CASSQELNTEAFF.